Each of the 4 T cell receptor beta chains below was sequenced from the same sample in a study of T cells expressing NK-cell markers. TCRdb reworked the 5' RACE reads into one entry per CDR3 protein, no DNA. There are roughly 450,000 distinct CDR3 sequences in the sample, with more than 1.4% held by the top ten. The sequencing sample was made of blood T cells: a sorted CD56 or NKG2C T cell subset, CD4+ or CD8+ T cells, or bulk PBMC T cells (not recorded which). These receptors were taken from a woman in her fifties or sixties in good health.

The V and J genes are TRBV5-1 and TRBJ2-1; checking the TCRdb D call of TRBD2 is not possible without DNA. The CDR3 runs 16 residues. Germline V gene lookup returns CDR1 SGHRS and CDR2 YFSETQ. The CDR3 is CASTTPGLAGRGEQFF. The variable domain in full, with the rest retrieved from reference TRBV5-1 and TRBJ2-1, is KAGVTQTPRYLIKTRGQQVTLSCSPISGHRSVSWYQQTPGQGLQFLFEYFSETQRNKGNFPGRFSGRQFSNSRSEMNVSTLELGDSALYLCASTTPGLAGRGEQFFGPGTRLTVL.

The chain combines TRBV24-1 with TRBJ2-3; absent DNA, TCRdb's TRBD1 call cannot be checked. The CDR3 is 16 amino acids. Germline V lookup: CDR1 KGHDR, CDR2 SFDVKD. The CDR3: CATSDFGQGGTDTQYF.

The chain recombines TRBV10-2 with TRBJ1-2. This CDR3 has 14 amino acids. Germline CDR1 WSHSY, CDR2 SAAADI. CDR3: CASSELEGVQGYTF.

V and J are TRBV15 and TRBJ1-5; TCRdb selects TRBD1, and the lack of DNA leaves this call unchecked. The CDR3 spans 14 residues. Germline lookup yields CDR1 LNHNV and CDR2 YYDKDF (reference sequence). CDR3 amino acids: CATSGGGWRVPQHF.